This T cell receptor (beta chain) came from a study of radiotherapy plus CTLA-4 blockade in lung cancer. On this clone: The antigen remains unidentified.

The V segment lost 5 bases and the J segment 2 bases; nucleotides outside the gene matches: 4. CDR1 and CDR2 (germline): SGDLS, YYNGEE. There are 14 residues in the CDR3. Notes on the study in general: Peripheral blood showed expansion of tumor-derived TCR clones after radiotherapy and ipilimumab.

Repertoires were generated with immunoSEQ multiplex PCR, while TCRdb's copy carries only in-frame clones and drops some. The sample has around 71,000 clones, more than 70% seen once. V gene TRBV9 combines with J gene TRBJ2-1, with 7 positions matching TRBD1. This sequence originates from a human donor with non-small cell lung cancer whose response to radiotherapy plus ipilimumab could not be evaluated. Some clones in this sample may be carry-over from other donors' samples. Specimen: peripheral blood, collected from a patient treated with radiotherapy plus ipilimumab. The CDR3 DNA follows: TGTGCCAGCAGTGCCGGGACAGCCTACAATGAGCAGTTCTTC. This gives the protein CASSAGTAYNEQFF.